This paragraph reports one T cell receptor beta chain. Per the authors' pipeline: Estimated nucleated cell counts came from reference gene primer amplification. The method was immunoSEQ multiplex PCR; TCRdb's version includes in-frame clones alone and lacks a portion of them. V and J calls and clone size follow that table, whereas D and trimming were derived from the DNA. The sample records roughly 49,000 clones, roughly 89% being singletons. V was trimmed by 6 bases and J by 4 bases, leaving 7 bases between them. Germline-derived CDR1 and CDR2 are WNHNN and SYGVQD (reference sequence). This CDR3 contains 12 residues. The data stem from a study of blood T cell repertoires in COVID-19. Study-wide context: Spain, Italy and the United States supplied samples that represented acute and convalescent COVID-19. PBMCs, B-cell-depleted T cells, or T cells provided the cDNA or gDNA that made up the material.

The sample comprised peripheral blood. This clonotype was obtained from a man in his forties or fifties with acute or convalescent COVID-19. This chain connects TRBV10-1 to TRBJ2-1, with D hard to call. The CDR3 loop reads CASRSQYNEQFF. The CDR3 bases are TGCGCCAGCAGATCCCAGTACAATGAGCAGTTCTTC.